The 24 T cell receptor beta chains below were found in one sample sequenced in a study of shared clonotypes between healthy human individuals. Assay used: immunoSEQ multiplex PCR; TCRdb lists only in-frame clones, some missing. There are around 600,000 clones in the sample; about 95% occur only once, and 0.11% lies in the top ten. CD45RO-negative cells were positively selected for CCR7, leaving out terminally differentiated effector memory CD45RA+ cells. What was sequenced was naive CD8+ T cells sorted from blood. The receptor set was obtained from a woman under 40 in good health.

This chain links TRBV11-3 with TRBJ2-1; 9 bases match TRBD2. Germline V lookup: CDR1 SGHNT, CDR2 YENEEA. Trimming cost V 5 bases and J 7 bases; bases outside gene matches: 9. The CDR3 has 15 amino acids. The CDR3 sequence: CASSPTSGPLNEQFF. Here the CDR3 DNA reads TGTGCCAGCAGCCCGACTAGCGGACCCCTTAATGAGCAGTTCTTC.

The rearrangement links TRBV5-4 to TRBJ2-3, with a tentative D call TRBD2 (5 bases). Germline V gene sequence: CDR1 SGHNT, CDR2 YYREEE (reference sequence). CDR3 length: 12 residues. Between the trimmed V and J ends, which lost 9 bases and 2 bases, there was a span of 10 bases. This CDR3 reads CATGLFTDTQYF. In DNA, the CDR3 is TGTGCCACCGGACTCTTCACAGATACGCAGTATTTT.

The CDR3 sequence: CASSLAAGNKEPQHF. CDR3 bases: TGTGCCAGCAGCTTGGCCGCGGGGAATAAGGAGCCCCAGCATTTT. The V gene is TRBV5-6, the J gene TRBJ1-5; unclear D gene. CDR1 and CDR2 from the germline V gene are SGHDT and YYEEEE. V lost 0 bases and J lost 8, with 15 bases in between. The CDR3 length is 15 residues.

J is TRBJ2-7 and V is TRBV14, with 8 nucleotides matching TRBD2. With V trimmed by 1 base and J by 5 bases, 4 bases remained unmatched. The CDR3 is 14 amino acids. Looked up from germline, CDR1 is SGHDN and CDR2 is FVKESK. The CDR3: CASSQGGRFDEQYF. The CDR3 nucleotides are TGTGCCAGCAGCCAAGGCGGGAGGTTCGACGAGCAGTACTTC.

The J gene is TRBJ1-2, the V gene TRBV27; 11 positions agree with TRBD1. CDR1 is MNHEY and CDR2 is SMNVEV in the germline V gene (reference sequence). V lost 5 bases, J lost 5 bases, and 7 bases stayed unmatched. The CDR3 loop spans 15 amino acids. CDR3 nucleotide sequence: TGTGCCAGCAGTCCTCGGACAGGGGGCGTATATGGCTACACCTTC. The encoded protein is CASSPRTGGVYGYTF.

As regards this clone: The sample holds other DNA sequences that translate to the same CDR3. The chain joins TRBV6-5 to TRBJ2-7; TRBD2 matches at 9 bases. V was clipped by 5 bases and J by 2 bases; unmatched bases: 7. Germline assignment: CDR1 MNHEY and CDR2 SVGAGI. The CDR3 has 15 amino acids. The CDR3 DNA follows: TGTGCCAGCAGTCCCTCGACTAGCGGAACCTACGAGCAGTACTTC. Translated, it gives CASSPSTSGTYEQYF.

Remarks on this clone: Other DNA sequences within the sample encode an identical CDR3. The CDR3 sequence is CASSLGAYEQYF. The CDR3 region has the DNA TGCGCCAGCAGCTTGGGTGCCTACGAGCAGTACTTC. This rearrangement joins TRBV5-1 to TRBJ2-7, with D hard to call. The length of the CDR3 is 12 residues. Trimming removed 0 bases at V and 2 bases at J, with 3 bases between. CDR1 SGHRS and CDR2 YFSETQ come from the germline V gene.

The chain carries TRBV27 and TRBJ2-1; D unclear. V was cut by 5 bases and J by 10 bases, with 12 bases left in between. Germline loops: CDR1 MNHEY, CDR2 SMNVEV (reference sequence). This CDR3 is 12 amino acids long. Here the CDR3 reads CASSLSFREQFF. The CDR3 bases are TGTGCCAGCAGTCTTTCCTTCCGAGAGCAGTTCTTC.

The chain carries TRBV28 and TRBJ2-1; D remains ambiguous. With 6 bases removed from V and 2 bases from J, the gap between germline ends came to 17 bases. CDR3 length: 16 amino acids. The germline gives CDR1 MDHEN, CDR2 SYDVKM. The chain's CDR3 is CASSLTAQSTYNEQFF. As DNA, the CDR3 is TGTGCCAGCAGCCTTACGGCACAGAGCACCTACAATGAGCAGTTCTTC.

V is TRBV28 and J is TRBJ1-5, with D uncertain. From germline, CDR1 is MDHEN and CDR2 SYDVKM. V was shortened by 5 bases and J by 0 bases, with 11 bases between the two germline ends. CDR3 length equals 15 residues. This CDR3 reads CASSPTQTSNQPQHF. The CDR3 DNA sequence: TGTGCCAGCAGTCCCACACAGACTAGCAATCAGCCCCAGCATTTT.

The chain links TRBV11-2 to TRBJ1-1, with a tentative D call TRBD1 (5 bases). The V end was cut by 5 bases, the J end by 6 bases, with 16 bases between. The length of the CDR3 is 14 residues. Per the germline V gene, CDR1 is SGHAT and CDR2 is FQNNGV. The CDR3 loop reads CASSPGFGGAEAFF. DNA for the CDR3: TGTGCCAGCAGCCCCGGATTCGGAGGGGCTGAAGCTTTCTTT.

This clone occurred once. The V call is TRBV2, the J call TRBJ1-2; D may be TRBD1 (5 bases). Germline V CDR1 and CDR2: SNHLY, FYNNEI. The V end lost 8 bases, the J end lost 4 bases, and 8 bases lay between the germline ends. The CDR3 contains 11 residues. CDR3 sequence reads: CASSQGYGYTF. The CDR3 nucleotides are TGTGCCAGCTCTCAGGGCTATGGCTACACCTTC. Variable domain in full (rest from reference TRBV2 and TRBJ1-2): EPEVTQTPSHQVTQMGQEVILRCVPISNHLYFYWYRQILGQKVEFLVSFYNNEISEKSEIFDDQFSVERPDGSNFTLKIRSTKLEDSAMYFCASSQGYGYTFGSGTRLTVV.

In nucleotides, the CDR3 is TGTGCCAGCAGCGCGGAAGGAGGGGCGACGCAGCCCCAGCATTTT. This encodes CASSAEGGATQPQHF. V gene TRBV9 combines with J gene TRBJ1-5; the D gene is possibly TRBD1 (5 bases). V was trimmed by 3 bases and J by 7 bases, leaving 17 bases between them. CDR3 size: 15 residues. Germline CDR1 and CDR2: SGDLS and YYNGEE.

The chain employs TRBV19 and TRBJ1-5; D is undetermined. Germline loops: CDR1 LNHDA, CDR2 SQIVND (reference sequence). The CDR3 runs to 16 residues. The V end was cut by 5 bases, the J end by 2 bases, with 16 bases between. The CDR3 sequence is CASSVTGFPGNQPQHF. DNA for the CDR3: TGTGCCAGTAGTGTAACGGGGTTCCCTGGCAATCAGCCCCAGCATTTT.

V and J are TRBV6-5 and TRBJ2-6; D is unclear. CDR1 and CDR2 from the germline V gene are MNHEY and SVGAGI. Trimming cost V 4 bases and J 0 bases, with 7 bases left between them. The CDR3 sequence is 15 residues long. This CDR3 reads CASSSGFSGANVLTF. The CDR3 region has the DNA TGTGCCAGCAGTTCCGGTTTCTCTGGGGCCAACGTCCTGACTTTC.

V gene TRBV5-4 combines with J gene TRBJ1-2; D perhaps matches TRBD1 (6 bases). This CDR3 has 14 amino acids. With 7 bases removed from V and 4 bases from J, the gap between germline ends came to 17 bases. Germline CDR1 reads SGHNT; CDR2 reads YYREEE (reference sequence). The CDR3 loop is CASYDSGGSYGYTF. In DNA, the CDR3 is TGTGCCAGCTATGATTCTGGGGGCAGCTATGGCTACACCTTC.

The CDR3 loop reads CATSGLAGVGAKNIQYF. In nucleotides, the CDR3 is TGTGCCACCTCGGGACTAGCGGGAGTAGGGGCCAAAAACATTCAGTACTTC. The chain combines TRBV15 with TRBJ2-4; the match to TRBD2 covers 14 bases. The trim removed 8 bases at V and 1 base at J, leaving 7 bases unmatched. The CDR3 has 17 amino acids. From germline, CDR1 is LNHNV and CDR2 YYDKDF (reference sequence). The variable domain in full, completed from reference TRBV15 and TRBJ2-4, reads DAMVIQNPRYQVTQFGKPVTLSCSQTLNHNVMYWYQQKSSQAPKLLFHYYDKDFNNEADTPDNFQSRRPNTSFCFLDIRSPGLGDTAMYLCATSGLAGVGAKNIQYFGAGTRLSVL.

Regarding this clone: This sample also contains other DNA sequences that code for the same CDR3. CDR3 sequence: CASSLGVTEAFF. In nucleotides, the CDR3 is TGTGCCAGCAGCTTGGGTGTAACTGAAGCTTTCTTT. The chain links TRBV5-4 to TRBJ1-1; D is unclear. Trimming removed 0 bases at V and 5 bases at J, with 5 bases between. The germline CDR1 and CDR2 sequences are SGHNT and YYREEE (reference sequence). This CDR3 is built from 12 residues. The full variable domain, with the rest looked up from reference TRBV5-4 and TRBJ1-1, is ETGVTQSPTHLIKTRGQQVTLRCSSQSGHNTVSWYQQALGQGPQFIFQYYREEENGRGNFPPRFSGLQFPNYSSELNVNALELDDSALYLCASSLGVTEAFFGQGTRLTVV.

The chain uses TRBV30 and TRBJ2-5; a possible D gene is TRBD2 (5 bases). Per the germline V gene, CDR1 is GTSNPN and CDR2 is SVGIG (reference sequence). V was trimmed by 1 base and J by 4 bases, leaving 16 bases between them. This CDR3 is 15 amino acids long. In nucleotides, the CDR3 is TGTGCCTGGAGTGGTGGGAGTGGAAGGAGAGAGACCCAGTACTTC. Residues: CAWSGGSGRRETQYF. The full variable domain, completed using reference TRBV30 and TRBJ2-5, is SQTIHQWPATLVQPVGSPLSLECTVEGTSNPNLYWYRQAAGRGLQLLFYSVGIGQISSEVPQNLSASRPQDRQFILSSKKLLLSDSGFYLCAWSGGSGRRETQYFGPGTRLLVL.

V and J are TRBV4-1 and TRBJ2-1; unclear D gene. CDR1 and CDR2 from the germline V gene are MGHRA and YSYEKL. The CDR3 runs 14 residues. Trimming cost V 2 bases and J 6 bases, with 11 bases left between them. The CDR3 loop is CASSQPASGNEQFF. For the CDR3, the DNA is TGCGCCAGCAGCCAACCAGCGTCGGGCAATGAGCAGTTCTTC.

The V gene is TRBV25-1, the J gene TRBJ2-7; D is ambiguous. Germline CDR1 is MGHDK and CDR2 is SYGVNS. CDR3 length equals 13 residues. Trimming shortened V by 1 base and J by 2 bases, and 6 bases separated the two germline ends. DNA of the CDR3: TGTGCCAGCAGTGAATCTGGAGCCTACGAGCAGTACTTC. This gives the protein CASSESGAYEQYF.

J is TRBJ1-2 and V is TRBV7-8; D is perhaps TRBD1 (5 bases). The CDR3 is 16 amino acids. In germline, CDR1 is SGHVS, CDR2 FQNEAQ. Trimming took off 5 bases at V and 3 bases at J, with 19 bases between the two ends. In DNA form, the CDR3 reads TGTGCCAGCAGCCACAGTGAGGGGACCCAATACTATGGCTACACCTTC. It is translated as CASSHSEGTQYYGYTF. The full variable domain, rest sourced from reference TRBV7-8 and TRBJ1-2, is GAGVSQSPRYKVAKRGQDVALRCDPISGHVSLFWYQQALGQGPEFLTYFQNEAQLDKSGLPSDRFFAERPEGSVSTLKIQRTQQEDSAVYLCASSHSEGTQYYGYTFGSGTRLTVV.

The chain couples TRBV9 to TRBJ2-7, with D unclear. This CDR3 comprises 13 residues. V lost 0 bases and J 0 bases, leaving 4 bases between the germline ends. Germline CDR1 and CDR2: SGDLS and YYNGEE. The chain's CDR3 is CASSVGPSYEQYF. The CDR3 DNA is TGTGCCAGCAGCGTAGGACCCTCCTACGAGCAGTACTTC.

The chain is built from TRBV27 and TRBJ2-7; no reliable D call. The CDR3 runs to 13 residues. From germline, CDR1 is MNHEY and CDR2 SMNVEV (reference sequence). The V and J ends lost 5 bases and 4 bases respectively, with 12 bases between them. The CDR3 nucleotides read TGTGCCAGCAGTCCCTACGACACGTACGAGCAGTACTTC. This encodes CASSPYDTYEQYF.